This TCR beta chain was sequenced for a study of CD8 T cells in ankylosing spondylitis. Study-wide results and caveats: Earlier studies detected some motif variants in reactive arthritis synovial fluid and blood.

The germline V gene encodes CDR1 SNHLY and CDR2 FYNNEI. The CDR3 covers 12 residues. The V and J ends lost 5 bases and 3 bases respectively, with 8 bases between them. As regards this clonotype: Its antigen is as yet unknown.

TCRdb redid the calling of the 5' RACE reads with MiXCR, one entry per CDR3 protein. The table records about 350,000 distinct CDR3 sequences, more than 20% of them present only once. The chain couples TRBV2 to TRBJ2-7; D unresolved. Sequencing was carried out using blood, either unsorted or a sorted T cell fraction (not recorded which). This clonotype was sampled from a male donor with ankylosing spondylitis or in good health (not recorded which). This CDR3 reads CASSPRLYEQYF. The CDR3 nucleotides are TGTGCCAGCAGTCCCCGTCTCTACGAGCAGTACTTC.